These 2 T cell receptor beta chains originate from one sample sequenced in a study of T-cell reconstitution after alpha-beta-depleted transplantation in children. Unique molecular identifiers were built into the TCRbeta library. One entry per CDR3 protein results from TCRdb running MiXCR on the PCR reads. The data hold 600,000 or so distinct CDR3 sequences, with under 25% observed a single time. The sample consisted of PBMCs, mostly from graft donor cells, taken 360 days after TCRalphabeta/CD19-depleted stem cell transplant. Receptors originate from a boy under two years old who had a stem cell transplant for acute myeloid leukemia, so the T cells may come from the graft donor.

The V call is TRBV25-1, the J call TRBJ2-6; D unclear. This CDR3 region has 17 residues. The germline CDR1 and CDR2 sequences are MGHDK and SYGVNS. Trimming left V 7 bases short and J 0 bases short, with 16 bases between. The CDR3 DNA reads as TGTGCCAGCAAGGGATTAGATTCAGCCTCTGGGGCCAACGTCCTGACTTTC. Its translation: CASKGLDSASGANVLTF.

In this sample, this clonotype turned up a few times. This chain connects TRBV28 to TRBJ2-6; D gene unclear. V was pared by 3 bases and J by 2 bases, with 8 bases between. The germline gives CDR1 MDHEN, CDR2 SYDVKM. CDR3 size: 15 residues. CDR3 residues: CASSLGLAGANVLTF. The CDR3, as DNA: TGTGCCAGCAGTTTGGGTCTCGCTGGGGCCAACGTCCTGACTTTC. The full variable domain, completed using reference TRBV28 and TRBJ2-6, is DVKVTQSSRYLVKRTGEKVFLECVQDMDHENMFWYRQDPGLGLRLIYFSYDVKMKEKGDIPEGYSVSREKKERFSLILESASTNQTSMYLCASSLGLAGANVLTFGAGSRLTVL.